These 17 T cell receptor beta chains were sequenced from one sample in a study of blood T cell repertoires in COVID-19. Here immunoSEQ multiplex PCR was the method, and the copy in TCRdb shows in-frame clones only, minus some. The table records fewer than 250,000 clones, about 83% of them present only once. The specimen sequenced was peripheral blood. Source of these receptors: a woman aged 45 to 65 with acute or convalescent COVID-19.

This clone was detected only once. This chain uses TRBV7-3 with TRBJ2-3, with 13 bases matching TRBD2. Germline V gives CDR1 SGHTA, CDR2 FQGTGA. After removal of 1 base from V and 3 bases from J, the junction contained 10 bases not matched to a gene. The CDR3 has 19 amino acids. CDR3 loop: CASSLMATSGRGETDTQYF. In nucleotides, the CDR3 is TGTGCCAGCAGCTTAATGGCTACTAGCGGGAGGGGTGAAACAGATACGCAGTATTTT.

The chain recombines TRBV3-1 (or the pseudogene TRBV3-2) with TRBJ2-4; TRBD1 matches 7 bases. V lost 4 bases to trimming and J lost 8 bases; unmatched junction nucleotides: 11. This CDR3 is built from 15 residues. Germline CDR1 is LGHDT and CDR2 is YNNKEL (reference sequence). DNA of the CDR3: TGTGCCAGCAGCCTAACGCTAACAGGGGCGGACATTCAGTACTTC. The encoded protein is CASSLTLTGADIQYF.

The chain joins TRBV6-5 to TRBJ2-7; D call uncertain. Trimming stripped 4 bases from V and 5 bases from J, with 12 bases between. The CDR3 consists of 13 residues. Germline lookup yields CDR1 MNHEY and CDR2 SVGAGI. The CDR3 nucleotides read TGTGCCAGCAGTTGGCAAGGAGCAAACGAGCAGTACTTC. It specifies CASSWQGANEQYF.

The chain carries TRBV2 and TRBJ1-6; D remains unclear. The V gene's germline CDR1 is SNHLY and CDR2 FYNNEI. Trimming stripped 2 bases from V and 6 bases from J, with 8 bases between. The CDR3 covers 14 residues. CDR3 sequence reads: CASSERLSNSPLHF. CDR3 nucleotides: TGTGCCAGCAGTGAAAGACTGAGTAATTCACCCCTCCACTTT.

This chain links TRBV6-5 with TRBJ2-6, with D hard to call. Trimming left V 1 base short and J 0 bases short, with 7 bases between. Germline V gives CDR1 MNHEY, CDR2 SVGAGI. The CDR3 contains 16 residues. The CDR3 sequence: CASSYLPSSGANVLTF. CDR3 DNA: TGTGCCAGCAGTTACTTACCGAGCTCTGGGGCCAACGTCCTGACTTTC.

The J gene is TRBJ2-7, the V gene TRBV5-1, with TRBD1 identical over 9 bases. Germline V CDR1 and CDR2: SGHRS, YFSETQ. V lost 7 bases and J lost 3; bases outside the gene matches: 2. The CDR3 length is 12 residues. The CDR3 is CASRDRDYEQYF. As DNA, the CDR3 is TGCGCCAGCCGGGACAGGGACTACGAGCAGTACTTC.

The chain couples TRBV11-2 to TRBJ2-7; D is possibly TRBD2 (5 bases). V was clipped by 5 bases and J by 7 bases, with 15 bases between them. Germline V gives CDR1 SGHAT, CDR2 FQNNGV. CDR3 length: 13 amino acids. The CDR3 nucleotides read TGTGCCAGCAGCAGGACCCGGCGAGGGGAGCAGTACTTC. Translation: CASSRTRRGEQYF.

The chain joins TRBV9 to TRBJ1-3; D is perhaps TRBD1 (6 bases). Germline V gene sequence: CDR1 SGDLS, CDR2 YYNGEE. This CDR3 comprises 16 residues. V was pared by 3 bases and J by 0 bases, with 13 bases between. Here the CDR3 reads CASSAGQLSSGNTIYF. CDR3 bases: TGTGCCAGCAGCGCCGGACAGTTAAGCTCTGGAAACACCATATATTTT. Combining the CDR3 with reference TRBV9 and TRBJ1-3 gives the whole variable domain DSGVTQTPKHLITATGQRVTLRCSPRSGDLSVYWYQQSLDQGLQFLIQYYNGEERAKGNILERFSAQQFPDLHSELNLSSLELGDSALYFCASSAGQLSSGNTIYFGEGSWLTVV.

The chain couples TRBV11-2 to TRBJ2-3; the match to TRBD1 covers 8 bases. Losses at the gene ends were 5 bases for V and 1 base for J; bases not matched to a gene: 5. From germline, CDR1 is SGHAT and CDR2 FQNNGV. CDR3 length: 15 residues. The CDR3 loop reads CASSLTGGGTDTQYF. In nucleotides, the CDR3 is TGTGCCAGCAGCCTAACAGGGGGTGGCACAGATACGCAGTATTTT.

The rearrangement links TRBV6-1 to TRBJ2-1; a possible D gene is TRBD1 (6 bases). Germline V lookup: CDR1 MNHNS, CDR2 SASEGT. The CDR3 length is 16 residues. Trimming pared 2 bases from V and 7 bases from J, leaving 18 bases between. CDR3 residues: CASSEIVQGRRNEQFF. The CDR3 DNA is TGTGCCAGCAGTGAAATCGTACAGGGCCGGAGGAATGAGCAGTTCTTC.

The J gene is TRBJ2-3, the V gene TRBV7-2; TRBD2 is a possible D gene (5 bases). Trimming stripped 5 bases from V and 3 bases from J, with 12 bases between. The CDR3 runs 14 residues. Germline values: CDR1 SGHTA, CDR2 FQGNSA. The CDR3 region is CASSPDWKTDTQYF. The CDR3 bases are TGTGCCAGCAGCCCGGACTGGAAAACAGATACGCAGTATTTT.

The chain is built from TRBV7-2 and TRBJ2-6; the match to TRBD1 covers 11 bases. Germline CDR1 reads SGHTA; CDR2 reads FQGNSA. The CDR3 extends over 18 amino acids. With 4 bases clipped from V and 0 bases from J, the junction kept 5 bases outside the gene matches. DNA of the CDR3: TGTGCCAGCAGCTCGGACAGGGGGCCTCGCTCTGGGGCCAACGTCCTGACTTTC. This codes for CASSSDRGPRSGANVLTF.

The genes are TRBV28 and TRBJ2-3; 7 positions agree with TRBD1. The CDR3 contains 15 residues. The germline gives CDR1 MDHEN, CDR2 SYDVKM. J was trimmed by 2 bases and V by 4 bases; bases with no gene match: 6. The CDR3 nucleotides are TGTGCCAGCAGTTCAAGGGACAGCGTCACAGATACGCAGTATTTT. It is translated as CASSSRDSVTDTQYF.

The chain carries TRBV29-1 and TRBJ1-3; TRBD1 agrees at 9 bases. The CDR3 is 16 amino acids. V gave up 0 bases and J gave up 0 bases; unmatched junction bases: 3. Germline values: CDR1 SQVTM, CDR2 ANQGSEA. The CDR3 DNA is TGCAGCGTTGAAGATCCGACAGGGGGCTCTGGAAACACCATATATTTT. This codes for CSVEDPTGGSGNTIYF.

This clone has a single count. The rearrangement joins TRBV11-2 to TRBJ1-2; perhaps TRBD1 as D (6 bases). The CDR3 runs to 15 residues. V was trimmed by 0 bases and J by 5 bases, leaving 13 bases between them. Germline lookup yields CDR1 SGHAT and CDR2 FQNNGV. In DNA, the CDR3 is TGTGCCAGCAGCTTAGATATGGGGCAGGGGTATGGCTACACCTTC. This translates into CASSLDMGQGYGYTF.

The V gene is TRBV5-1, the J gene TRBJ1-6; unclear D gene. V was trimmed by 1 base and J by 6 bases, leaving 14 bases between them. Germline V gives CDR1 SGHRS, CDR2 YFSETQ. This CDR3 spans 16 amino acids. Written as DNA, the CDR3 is TGCGCCAGCAGCTTGAGGGAGGGCAGCATTAATTCACCCCTCCACTTT. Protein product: CASSLREGSINSPLHF.

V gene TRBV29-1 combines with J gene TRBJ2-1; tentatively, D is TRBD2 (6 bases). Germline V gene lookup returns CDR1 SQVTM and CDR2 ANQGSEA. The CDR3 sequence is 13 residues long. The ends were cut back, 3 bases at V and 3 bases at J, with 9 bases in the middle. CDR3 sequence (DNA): TGCAGCGTTGAGGGGACTGACTACAATGAGCAGTTCTTC. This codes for CSVEGTDYNEQFF.